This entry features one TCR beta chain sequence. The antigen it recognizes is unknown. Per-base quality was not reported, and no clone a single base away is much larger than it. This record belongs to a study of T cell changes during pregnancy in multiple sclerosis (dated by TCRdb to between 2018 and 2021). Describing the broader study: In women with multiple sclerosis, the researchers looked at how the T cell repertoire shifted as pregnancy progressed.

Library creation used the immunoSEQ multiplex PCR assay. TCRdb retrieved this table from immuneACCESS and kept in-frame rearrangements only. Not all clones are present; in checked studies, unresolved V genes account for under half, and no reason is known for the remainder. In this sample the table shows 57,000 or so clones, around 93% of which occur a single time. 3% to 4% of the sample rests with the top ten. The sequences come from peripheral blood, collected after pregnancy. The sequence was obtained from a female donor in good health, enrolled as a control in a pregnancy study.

The nucleotide sequence is given as TGTGCCAGCAGTTACTCTAATTACAATGAGCAGTTCTTC. Its protein product is CASSYSNYNEQFF. The V gene is TRBV27 and the J gene is TRBJ2-1, with the D gene not clear enough to name. CDR1 and CDR2 are read off the germline V gene (reference sequence) as MNHEY and SMNVEV. CDR3 length: 13 amino acids, cysteine to phenylalanine. Only the CDR3 portion is preserved as DNA: 39 bases, with reading frame beginning at the first base. V lost 4 bases and J lost 4 bases; the stretch between them is 8 bases long.